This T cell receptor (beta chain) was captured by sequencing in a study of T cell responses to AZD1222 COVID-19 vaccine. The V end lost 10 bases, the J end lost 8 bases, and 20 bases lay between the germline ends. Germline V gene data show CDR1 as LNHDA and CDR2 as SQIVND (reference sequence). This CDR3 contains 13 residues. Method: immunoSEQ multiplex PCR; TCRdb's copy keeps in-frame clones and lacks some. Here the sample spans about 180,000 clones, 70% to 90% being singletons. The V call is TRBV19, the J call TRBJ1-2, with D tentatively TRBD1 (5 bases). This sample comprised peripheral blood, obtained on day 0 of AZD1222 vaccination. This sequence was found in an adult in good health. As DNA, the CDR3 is TGTGCCACCTACGGCGGGGGATTACGAGGCTACACCTTC. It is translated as CATYGGGLRGYTF.